This T cell receptor beta chain was recorded in a study of cytomegalovirus exposure and HLA in healthy donors. Study-level findings and limits: An analysis was carried out later, and it reportedly showed fewer N-insertions in an Asian-associated ancestry cluster than the approximately 700-donor mean. It was 160 or so TCR beta chains that were listed as cytomegalovirus-associated.

The PCR employed 60 Vbeta primers together with 13 Jbeta primers. Repertoires were generated with immunoSEQ multiplex PCR, while TCRdb's copy carries only in-frame clones and drops some. The sample consists of some 180,000 clones, around 90% of them appearing once. Trimming removed 8 bases from V and 5 bases from J; junction bases left unmatched: 4. CDR1 is SGHTA and CDR2 is FQGTGA in the germline V gene. CDR3 size: 13 residues. A remark on this clone: No antigen is known for it.

Though nominally healthy at sampling, donors likely had unrecorded immune exposures. The chain has TRBV7-3 and TRBJ2-1; 9 bases are shared with TRBD1. The TCR comes from a boy aged 2 to 10 in good health and CMV-seronegative. The specimen was PBMCs. CDR3 sequence (DNA): TGTGCCAGCGGCGACAGGGGGAACAATGAGCAGTTCTTC. As protein: CASGDRGNNEQFF.